A selection of T cell receptor beta chains follows, all from one sample in a study of cytomegalovirus exposure and HLA in healthy donors. Generated by immunoSEQ multiplex PCR, the TCRdb table keeps only in-frame clones and is missing some. The sample shows over 200,000 clones, approximately 86% of them seen only once. Sequencing used PBMCs. The receptors were gathered from a woman aged 18-35 years in good health and CMV-seronegative. The conserved cysteine and the conserved F or W are not part of the CDR3 here. Each record gives: CDR3 protein, clone size, V gene, J gene, D gene. A D gene is named only where the DNA matches it firmly. Clone size is stated in some rows and not others, as once, few, many or a class when expanded.

ASSQRQESYEQY	few	TRBV4-2	TRBJ2-7	.
ASFWAGRNNEQF	once	TRBV6-1	TRBJ2-1	.
ASSTYYSRDGDMDTQY	.	TRBV27	TRBJ2-3	.
ASSPDSPVYGYT	.	TRBV19	TRBJ1-2	.
ASSLRTGDLYNEQF	.	TRBV27	TRBJ2-1	TRBD1
ASSLSRDTQY	once	TRBV13	TRBJ2-3	.
ASSAGQGTDTQY	once	TRBV5-1	TRBJ2-3	.
ASSTTRLAGSYNEQF	.	TRBV27	TRBJ2-1	TRBD2
ATHQPGYPTRQY	.	TRBV7-8	TRBJ2-7	.
ASSATSGRPTDTQY	once	TRBV7-9	TRBJ2-3	TRBD2
ASSLLGRYTEAF	.	TRBV28	TRBJ1-1	.
ASSPGDWQAYGYT	.	TRBV18	TRBJ1-2	.
ASSPGLAGGHEQY	.	TRBV5-1	TRBJ2-7	TRBD2
ASSTDGSGQETQY	.	TRBV11-2	TRBJ2-5	.
AITPTSGTDTQY	.	TRBV10-3	TRBJ2-3	TRBD2
ARTVYEQY	.	TRBV28	TRBJ2-7	.
ASRPEPGGMIDYGYT	.	TRBV27	TRBJ1-2	TRBD1
ASSLGLQGPYEQY	.	TRBV11-2	TRBJ2-7	.
ASSIGDPGDTQY	few	TRBV19	TRBJ2-3	.
ASSSTKVPGQNYNEQF	.	TRBV27	TRBJ2-1	TRBD1
AISDSYYGYT	.	TRBV10-3	TRBJ1-2	.
ASSQGHRDEKLF	.	TRBV4-3	TRBJ1-4	.
ASSQVGLAGGGTGELF	.	TRBV4-1	TRBJ2-2	TRBD2
ASSLSMDSTGELF	.	TRBV7-6	TRBJ2-2	.
ASSFFGGAREKLF	.	TRBV27	TRBJ1-4	.
ASSEGGATPQH	.	TRBV6-1	TRBJ1-5	.
ASSQESLGGAPYEQY	.	TRBV5-4	TRBJ2-7	.
ASSLGPEDEQF	once	TRBV5-4	TRBJ2-1	.
ASSTGTAGSNQPQH	.	TRBV19	TRBJ1-5	TRBD1
ASSPRSPILAGSYEQY	.	TRBV7-6	TRBJ2-7	TRBD2
ASRTVARGYEQY	.	TRBV28	TRBJ2-7	.
ASSFRGRVRTGELF	.	TRBV27	TRBJ2-2	.
ASSSSGYNEQF	.	TRBV5-1	TRBJ2-1	.
ASSHGQGGDTQY	once	TRBV4-3	TRBJ2-3	TRBD1
ATSRAKGQNTGELF	.	TRBV15	TRBJ2-2	.
SVRQDRGYGYT	.	TRBV29-1	TRBJ1-2	TRBD1
SVGGQTQY	.	TRBV29-1	TRBJ2-5	.
ASSLVGGDNEQF	once	TRBV7-8	TRBJ2-1	TRBD2
ASSFFSEETQY	few	TRBV7-8	TRBJ2-5	.
ASSVTGEVSDTGELF	.	TRBV6-4	TRBJ2-2	.
ASSPGQRPYEQY	.	TRBV19	TRBJ2-7	TRBD1
ASSFITELGTGELF	.	TRBV11-2	TRBJ2-2	.
ASSVVQGPCEQY	.	TRBV9	TRBJ2-7	.
ASSTQAQNTEAF	.	TRBV5-4	TRBJ1-1	.